The 6 T cell receptor beta chains listed next were all sequenced from one sample in a study of shared clonotypes between healthy human individuals. The repertoire was sequenced with immunoSEQ multiplex PCR; TCRdb's copy has only in-frame clones and lacks some. This sample has hundreds of thousands of clones, with 74% found just once. The specimen sequenced was memory CD4+ T cells sorted from blood. The subset is: CD45RA-negative fraction. All receptors derive from a young man in good health.

The chain combines TRBV11-2 with TRBJ1-2, with unresolved D. Trimming shortened V by 5 bases and J by 4 bases, and 8 bases separated the two germline ends. The CDR3 is 12 residues long. Germline V CDR1 and CDR2: SGHAT, FQNNGV. The DNA of the CDR3 is TGTGCCAGCAGCCCGAATCCCTATGGCTACACCTTC. Translated: CASSPNPYGYTF.

This clone was detected only a few times. The gene calls are TRBV29-1 and TRBJ1-4, with a possible D match to TRBD1 (6 bases). The CDR3 is 17 amino acids. Germline CDR1 is SQVTM and CDR2 is ANQGSEA. V lost 5 bases to trimming and J lost 3 bases, with 22 bases between them. CDR3 protein: CSVLKMGPGHSNEKLFF. In nucleotides, the CDR3 is TGCAGCGTTTTGAAGATGGGGCCGGGACATTCTAATGAAAAACTGTTTTTT.

This chain uses TRBV7-2 with TRBJ1-5; D is unresolved. V lost 5 bases to trimming and J lost 7 bases, with 18 bases between them. Germline V CDR1 and CDR2: SGHTA, FQGNSA. The CDR3 is made up of 15 amino acids. The CDR3 loop reads CASSPNPLRRQPQHF. For the CDR3, the DNA is TGTGCCAGCAGCCCTAATCCCCTCCGGAGACAGCCCCAGCATTTT. The complete variable domain, with remaining parts taken from reference TRBV7-2 and TRBJ1-5, reads GAGVSQSPSNKVTEKGKDVELRCDPISGHTALYWYRQSLGQGLEFLIYFQGNSAPDKSGLPSDRFSAERTGGSVSTLTIQRTQQEDSAVYLCASSPNPLRRQPQHFGDGTRLSIL.

CDR3 loop: CASSQGLAGAREQFF. In DNA, the CDR3 is TGCGCCAGCAGCCAAGGACTAGCGGGAGCGAGAGAGCAGTTCTTC. The rearrangement uses TRBV4-3 and TRBJ2-1; 12 positions match TRBD2. V gave up 1 base and J gave up 10 bases; unmatched junction bases: 5. Germline V gives CDR1 LGHNA, CDR2 YSLEER. This CDR3 is built from 15 residues.

On this clone: The same CDR3 is also encoded by other DNA sequences in this sample. This sequence joins TRBV5-5 and TRBJ1-1, with 9 bases that match TRBD1. V shed 1 base and J 5 bases; nucleotides not matched to a gene: 3. This CDR3 has 14 residues. Germline V lookup: CDR1 SGHKS, CDR2 YYEKEE (reference sequence). CDR3 in DNA: TGTGCCAGCAGCTTGACAGGGGGCGAAACTGAAGCTTTCTTT. It translates to CASSLTGGETEAFF. The entire variable domain, with the rest obtained from reference TRBV5-5 and TRBJ1-1, is as follows: DAGVTQSPTHLIKTRGQQVTLRCSPISGHKSVSWYQQVLGQGPQFIFQYYEKEERGRGNFPDRFSARQFPNYSSELNVNALLLGDSALYLCASSLTGGETEAFFGQGTRLTVV.

The J gene is TRBJ2-1, the V gene TRBV4-2, with a possible D match to TRBD1 (5 bases). The germline V gene encodes CDR1 LGHNA and CDR2 YNFKEQ. The CDR3 runs to 14 residues. Trimming removed 0 bases at V and 14 bases at J, with 17 bases between. The CDR3 loop is CASSQEDRRGSEFF. CDR3 nucleotide sequence: TGTGCCAGCAGCCAAGAAGATCGTAGGGGATCCGAGTTCTTC.